A selection of T cell receptor beta chains follows, all from one sample in a study of blood T cell repertoires in COVID-19. Clones were sequenced by immunoSEQ multiplex PCR, and TCRdb holds only the in-frame ones, with some missing. This sample yields some 120,000 clones, of which about 85% are seen a single time; about 3.9% belongs to the top ten. The sample comprised peripheral blood. These receptors were obtained from a man aged 55 to 70 with acute or convalescent COVID-19. CDR3s include the opening cysteine and the closing phenylalanine or tryptophan. A D gene is named only where the DNA matches it firmly. A clone size is listed for some rows: how often the clone was seen (once, few, many), or a class if it is expanded.

D gene: NA; J gene: TRBJ1-6; clone size: NA; CDR3 length: 15; V gene: TRBV7-2; CDR3 DNA: TGTGCCAGCAGCACACAACAAGGGGCCGTCTCACCCCTCCACTTT; CDR3 protein: CASSTQQGAVSPLHF
D gene: NA; J gene: TRBJ1-2; clone size: NA; CDR3 length: 13; V gene: TRBV11-2; CDR3 DNA: TGTGCCAGCAGCCAACGTTTGGGCAGCGGCTACACCTTC; CDR3 protein: CASSQRLGSGYTF
D gene: TRBD2; J gene: TRBJ2-5; clone size: NA; CDR3 length: 13; V gene: TRBV19; CDR3 DNA: TGTGCCAGTACTAACCTCGGGGGGAAGACCCAGTACTTC; CDR3 protein: CASTNLGGKTQYF
D gene: NA; J gene: TRBJ1-3; clone size: NA; CDR3 length: 17; V gene: TRBV25-1; CDR3 DNA: TGTGCCAGCAGCGAAAGGATTGTGGGAGCATCTGGAAACACCATATATTTT; CDR3 protein: CASSERIVGASGNTIYF
D gene: NA; J gene: TRBJ2-7; clone size: NA; CDR3 length: 14; V gene: TRBV29-1; CDR3 DNA: TGCAGCGTTGAAGTTCGGGGGGCGTCGGCCGAGCAGTACTTC; CDR3 protein: CSVEVRGASAEQYF
D gene: NA; J gene: TRBJ2-5; clone size: NA; CDR3 length: 14; V gene: TRBV10-3; CDR3 DNA: TGTGCCATCAGTGAGGTGGGGGGCCAAGAGACCCAGTACTTC; CDR3 protein: CAISEVGGQETQYF
D gene: TRBD2; J gene: TRBJ2-1; clone size: NA; CDR3 length: 15; V gene: TRBV9; CDR3 DNA: TGTGCCAGCAGCGCTGGGACTAGCGGGAGTTTTGAGCAGTTCTTC; CDR3 protein: CASSAGTSGSFEQFF
D gene: NA; J gene: TRBJ2-1; clone size: NA; CDR3 length: 13; V gene: TRBV6-5; CDR3 DNA: TGTGCCAGCAGTTACCGGCAGGAAGGTGAGCAGTTCTTC; CDR3 protein: CASSYRQEGEQFF
D gene: TRBD1; J gene: TRBJ1-1; clone size: NA; CDR3 length: 18; V gene: TRBV28; CDR3 DNA: TGTGCCAGCAGTCCCCCACCCGGACAGGGTACAGTGAACACTGAAGCTTTCTTT; CDR3 protein: CASSPPPGQGTVNTEAFF
D gene: TRBD2; J gene: TRBJ2-3; clone size: NA; CDR3 length: 16; V gene: TRBV9; CDR3 DNA: TGTGCCAGCAGCGGAACCCTAGCGGGATTCACAGATACGCAGTATTTT; CDR3 protein: CASSGTLAGFTDTQYF
D gene: NA; J gene: TRBJ2-1; clone size: NA; CDR3 length: 11; V gene: TRBV20-1; CDR3 DNA: TGCAGTGCCTTCCGGGAACCCCAGAGGATCTTC; CDR3 protein: CSAFREPQRIF
D gene: NA; J gene: TRBJ2-2; clone size: NA; CDR3 length: 17; V gene: TRBV11-2; CDR3 DNA: TGTGCCAGCAGCTTAACCCCCCGCAGGATTAGCACCGGGGAGCTGTTTTTT; CDR3 protein: CASSLTPRRISTGELFF
D gene: NA; J gene: TRBJ2-7; clone size: few; CDR3 length: 13; V gene: TRBV11-2; CDR3 DNA: TGTGCCAGCAGCCGCGACACATCCTACGAGCAGTACTTC; CDR3 protein: CASSRDTSYEQYF
D gene: TRBD1; J gene: TRBJ1-4; clone size: NA; CDR3 length: 16; V gene: TRBV15; CDR3 DNA: TGTGCCACCAGCAGAGATCTTACAGGGGCCAGGGAAAAACTGTTTTTT; CDR3 protein: CATSRDLTGAREKLFF
D gene: NA; J gene: TRBJ2-3; clone size: NA; CDR3 length: 15; V gene: TRBV4-1; CDR3 DNA: TGCGCCAGCAGCCAAGTCCCCGACTTCACAGATACGCAGTATTTT; CDR3 protein: CASSQVPDFTDTQYF
D gene: NA; J gene: TRBJ2-5; clone size: NA; CDR3 length: 14; V gene: TRBV7-8; CDR3 DNA: TGTGCCAGCACCCAAAGGGCAGGGATGGAGACCCAGTACTTC; CDR3 protein: CASTQRAGMETQYF
D gene: TRBD1; J gene: TRBJ1-2; clone size: NA; CDR3 length: 15; V gene: TRBV3-1/TRBV3-2; CDR3 DNA: TGTGCCAGCAGCCCACTCGGGACAGGGGGGTATGGCTACACCTTC; CDR3 protein: CASSPLGTGGYGYTF
D gene: TRBD2; J gene: TRBJ2-1; clone size: NA; CDR3 length: 15; V gene: TRBV28; CDR3 DNA: TGTGCCAGCGGGTATAGGACCCCGGGGGGTTCTGAGCAGTTCTTC; CDR3 protein: CASGYRTPGGSEQFF
D gene: TRBD1; J gene: TRBJ2-5; clone size: NA; CDR3 length: 16; V gene: TRBV19; CDR3 DNA: TGTGCCAGTACCACCGGGGACAGGGGAAAAGTAGAGACCCAGTACTTC; CDR3 protein: CASTTGDRGKVETQYF
D gene: NA; J gene: TRBJ2-7; clone size: NA; CDR3 length: 13; V gene: TRBV3-1/TRBV3-2; CDR3 DNA: TGTGCCAGCAGCCAAAGGGGTAGGTACGAGCAGTACTTC; CDR3 protein: CASSQRGRYEQYF
D gene: NA; J gene: TRBJ2-3; clone size: NA; CDR3 length: 15; V gene: TRBV9; CDR3 DNA: TGTGCCAGCAGCGTTTGGGAGGACGGCACAGATACGCAGTATTTT; CDR3 protein: CASSVWEDGTDTQYF
D gene: NA; J gene: TRBJ2-3; clone size: NA; CDR3 length: 15; V gene: TRBV7-2; CDR3 DNA: TGTGCCAGCAGCCTAAAGGTTGGGAGCGCAGATACGCAGTATTTT; CDR3 protein: CASSLKVGSADTQYF
D gene: NA; J gene: TRBJ2-2; clone size: NA; CDR3 length: 14; V gene: TRBV7-3; CDR3 DNA: TGTGCCAGCAGCTTAACTCCGGGAGCCGGGGAGCTGTTTTTT; CDR3 protein: CASSLTPGAGELFF
D gene: TRBD2; J gene: TRBJ2-1; clone size: NA; CDR3 length: 15; V gene: TRBV19; CDR3 DNA: TGTGCCAGTAGTCCCCTAGCGGGAGGGGGCAATGAGCAGTTCTTC; CDR3 protein: CASSPLAGGGNEQFF
D gene: NA; J gene: TRBJ2-1; clone size: NA; CDR3 length: 16; V gene: TRBV3-1/TRBV3-2; CDR3 DNA: TGTGCCAGCAGCCAAGATTTCCAGGGCCCCCTCAATGAGCAGTTCTTC; CDR3 protein: CASSQDFQGPLNEQFF
D gene: TRBD2; J gene: TRBJ2-7; clone size: NA; CDR3 length: 18; V gene: TRBV4-1; CDR3 DNA: TGCGCCAGCAGCCAAGAAGGGGGTTCCGGGACTAGCGCCTACGAGCAGTACTTC; CDR3 protein: CASSQEGGSGTSAYEQYF
D gene: NA; J gene: TRBJ1-2; clone size: NA; CDR3 length: 12; V gene: TRBV28; CDR3 DNA: TGTGCCAGCAGTTTACAGTCCTATGGCTACACCTTC; CDR3 protein: CASSLQSYGYTF
D gene: NA; J gene: TRBJ1-5; clone size: once; CDR3 length: 15; V gene: TRBV19; CDR3 DNA: TGTGCCAGTAGTATAGGGGGGGGAACGGATCAGCCCCAGCATTTT; CDR3 protein: CASSIGGGTDQPQHF
D gene: NA; J gene: TRBJ2-7; clone size: once; CDR3 length: 14; V gene: TRBV11-2; CDR3 DNA: TGTGCCAGCAGCTTAGATAGGACAGACTACGAGCAGTACTTC; CDR3 protein: CASSLDRTDYEQYF
D gene: TRBD2; J gene: TRBJ2-7; clone size: NA; CDR3 length: 17; V gene: TRBV7-9; CDR3 DNA: TGTGCCAGCAGCTTAGAACCTAGCGGGAGCTCCTCCTACGAGCAGTACTTC; CDR3 protein: CASSLEPSGSSSYEQYF
D gene: TRBD2; J gene: TRBJ2-1; clone size: NA; CDR3 length: 14; V gene: TRBV4-2; CDR3 DNA: TGTGCCAGCAGCCCGGGACTAGCAGCTAATGAGCAGTTCTTC; CDR3 protein: CASSPGLAANEQFF
D gene: TRBD1; J gene: TRBJ2-3; clone size: NA; CDR3 length: 16; V gene: TRBV4-2; CDR3 DNA: TGTGCCAGCACGACCTCGGCACAGGGGGTGACAGATACGCAGTATTTT; CDR3 protein: CASTTSAQGVTDTQYF
D gene: NA; J gene: TRBJ2-7; clone size: NA; CDR3 length: 14; V gene: TRBV5-1; CDR3 DNA: TGCGCCAGCAGCCGCACAGAGAACTCCTACGAGCAGTACTTC; CDR3 protein: CASSRTENSYEQYF